This entry is about one TCR beta chain. Antigen unknown. CDR3 length equals 15 residues. Germline CDR1 is MNHEY and CDR2 is SVGAGI. Unmatched junction bases numbered 8, after V lost 0 bases and J lost 6 bases. The sample belongs to a study of beta chain features in type 1 diabetes. Study-wide results and caveats: In every one of the four CD4+ subsets, TCRB CDR3s were moderately but significantly shorter in Type 1 diabetes patients.

Since all of the isolated RNA was reverse transcribed, expressed TCRB transcripts were what got sequenced. Using immunoSEQ multiplex PCR, the repertoire was profiled, and TCRdb retains in-frame clones only, with some absent. The table has 600,000 to 750,000 clones, over 10% seen once; the top ten hold 0.09% to 0.15%. CD45RO/CCR7/CD25/CD127/CD95/CD27 staining was used to isolate CD4+ naive, central memory, regulatory and stem cell-like memory cells by sorting. Sequenced: naive CD4+ T cells from blood. The rearrangement uses TRBV6-5 and TRBJ2-7; 7 nucleotides match TRBD2. This receptor was taken from a man aged 25 to 40 with type 1 diabetes. In DNA form, the CDR3 reads TGTGCCAGCAGTTACTCCCCCCGAACGGGGGGCGAGCAGTACTTC. Amino acids: CASSYSPRTGGEQYF.